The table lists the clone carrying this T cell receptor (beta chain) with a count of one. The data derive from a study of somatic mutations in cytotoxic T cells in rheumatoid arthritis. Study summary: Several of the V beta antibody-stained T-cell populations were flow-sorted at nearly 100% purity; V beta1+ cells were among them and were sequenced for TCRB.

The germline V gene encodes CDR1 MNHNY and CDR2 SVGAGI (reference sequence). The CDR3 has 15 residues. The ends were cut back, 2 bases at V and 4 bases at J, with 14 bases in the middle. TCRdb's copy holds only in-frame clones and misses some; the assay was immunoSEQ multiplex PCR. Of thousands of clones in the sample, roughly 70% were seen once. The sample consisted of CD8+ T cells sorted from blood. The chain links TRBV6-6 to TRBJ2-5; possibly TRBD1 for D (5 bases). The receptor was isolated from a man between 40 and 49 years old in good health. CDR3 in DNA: TGTGCCAGCAGTTACATGCAGGGTCGTGTAGAGACCCAGTACTTC. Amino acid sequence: CASSYMQGRVETQYF.